The 30 T cell receptor beta chains in this list originate from one sample, sequenced in a study of blood T cell repertoires in COVID-19 (dated by TCRdb to the early 2020s). Receptor libraries were prepared by the immunoSEQ multiplex PCR assay. The clones in this table, taken by TCRdb from immuneACCESS, are in-frame only. Not every clone is retained; where verified, under half of the shortfall comes from an unresolved V gene, and the cause of the rest is unknown. The sample table contains 95,000 to 150,000 clones; only one count was recorded for roughly 79% of them. Of the sample, about 2.3% is held by the ten largest clones. Sequenced material: peripheral blood. The receptors shown here come from a man aged 70 or older with acute or convalescent COVID-19.

The chain joins TRBV5-4 to TRBJ2-7; maybe TRBD1 (5 bases). The CDR3 contains 14 residues. V lost 3 bases to trimming and J lost 2 bases, with 12 bases between them. CDR1 and CDR2 from the germline V gene are SGHNT and YYREEE (reference sequence). The DNA of the CDR3 is TGTGCCAGCAGCTCATCTGACAGTACCTACGAGCAGTACTTC. This sequence encodes CASSSSDSTYEQYF.

The chain employs TRBV7-2 and TRBJ2-7; 14 nucleotides line up with TRBD2. Germline V gene lookup returns CDR1 SGHTA and CDR2 FQGNSA. V lost 5 bases and J lost 0; bases outside the gene matches: 6. The CDR3 consists of 17 residues. CDR3 nucleotides: TGTGCCAGCAGCACAAGACTAGCGGGGGGGATCTCCTACGAGCAGTACTTC. Translated, it gives CASSTRLAGGISYEQYF.

The chain uses TRBV5-6 and TRBJ1-5; D unresolved. The CDR3 is 13 amino acids. Trimming removed 1 base at V and 6 bases at J, with 8 bases between. Germline lookup yields CDR1 SGHDT and CDR2 YYEEEE. The CDR3 DNA sequence: TGTGCCAGCAGCTTGTTCGGGGTTCAGCCCCAGCATTTT. Its protein product is CASSLFGVQPQHF.

The rearrangement uses TRBV5-1 and TRBJ2-1, with D maybe TRBD1 (6 bases). The germline V gene encodes CDR1 SGHRS and CDR2 YFSETQ. The CDR3 consists of 14 residues. Trimming shortened V by 0 bases and J by 6 bases, and 10 bases separated the two germline ends. The DNA for the CDR3 is TGCGCCAGCAGCTTGGGGGGGCCAGGCAATGAGCAGTTCTTC. The encoded protein is CASSLGGPGNEQFF.

This sequence joins TRBV18 and TRBJ1-1; the D gene is possibly TRBD1 (5 bases). The CDR3 runs to 13 residues. CDR1 is KGHSH and CDR2 is LQKENI in the germline V gene. Trimming pared 4 bases from V and 0 bases from J, leaving 6 bases between. CDR3 nucleotide sequence: TGTGCCAGCTCACAGGGGATGAACACTGAAGCTTTCTTT. Its translation is CASSQGMNTEAFF.

The V call is TRBV6-5, the J call TRBJ1-5, with 7 bases lining up with TRBD1. The trim removed 4 bases at V and 5 bases at J, leaving 5 bases unmatched. This CDR3 is built from 14 residues. Germline CDR1 is MNHEY and CDR2 is SVGAGI. The CDR3 DNA is TGTGCCAGCAGTTCGGACAGGTCCTATCAGCCCCAGCATTTT. As protein: CASSSDRSYQPQHF.

The J gene is TRBJ2-7, the V gene TRBV7-9; D is undetermined. V lost 0 bases and J 0 bases, leaving 3 bases between the germline ends. The CDR3 spans 13 residues. From germline, CDR1 is SEHNR and CDR2 FQNEAQ (reference sequence). CDR3 sequence (DNA): TGTGCCAGCAGCTTAGCGCGCTCCTACGAGCAGTACTTC. Its translation: CASSLARSYEQYF. Drawing the rest from reference TRBV7-9 and TRBJ2-7, the complete variable domain is DTGVSQNPRHKITKRGQNVTFRCDPISEHNRLYWYRQTLGQGPEFLTYFQNEAQLEKSRLLSDRFSAERPKGSFSTLEIQRTEQGDSAMYLCASSLARSYEQYFGPGTRLTVT.

The V gene is TRBV12-3 or TRBV12-4, the J gene TRBJ2-4; TRBD2 is a possible D gene (6 bases). This CDR3 has 12 residues. Between the trimmed V and J ends, which lost 3 bases and 8 bases, there was a span of 8 bases. The CDR3 reads CASSFWGDIQYF. The DNA of the CDR3 is TGTGCCAGCAGTTTCTGGGGGGACATTCAGTACTTC.

V gene TRBV4-3 combines with J gene TRBJ1-4; 9 positions match TRBD1. With V trimmed by 3 bases and J by 8 bases, 19 bases remained unmatched. Germline V lookup: CDR1 LGHNA, CDR2 YSLEER. This CDR3 contains 19 residues. The CDR3 reads CASSQQEGTGMAFGEKLFF. The CDR3 coding sequence is TGCGCCAGCAGCCAGCAGGAGGGGACAGGGATGGCGTTTGGAGAAAAACTGTTTTTT.

The chain is built from TRBV5-1 and TRBJ1-3, with D hard to call. The CDR3 is 14 amino acids. Germline V lookup: CDR1 SGHRS, CDR2 YFSETQ. V was shortened by 5 bases and J by 7 bases, with 16 bases between the two germline ends. The CDR3 DNA sequence: TGCGCCAGCAGTTCGTTTCGAGGAGCGAACACCATATATTTT. This sequence encodes CASSSFRGANTIYF.

The chain couples TRBV7-3 to TRBJ1-3; a possible D gene is TRBD1 (6 bases). V lost 5 bases and J lost 2, with 10 bases in between. The CDR3 extends over 14 amino acids. Germline CDR1 and CDR2: SGHTA and FQGTGA. CDR3 sequence: CASSETGPGNTIYF. The CDR3, as DNA: TGTGCCAGCAGCGAGACAGGCCCTGGAAACACCATATATTTT. Full variable domain (outside the CDR3, taken from reference TRBV7-3 and TRBJ1-3): GAGVSQTPSNKVTEKGKYVELRCDPISGHTALYWYRQSLGQGPEFLIYFQGTGAADDSGLPNDRFFAVRPEGSVSTLKIQRTERGDSAVYLCASSETGPGNTIYFGEGSWLTVV.

This rearrangement joins TRBV18 to TRBJ1-3, with D unresolved. This CDR3 comprises 16 residues. V shed 3 bases and J shed 3 bases, with 15 bases lying between them. Germline assignment: CDR1 KGHSH and CDR2 LQKENI. The CDR3 is CASSPMPGVFGNTIYF. DNA of the CDR3: TGTGCCAGCTCACCGATGCCGGGAGTCTTTGGAAACACCATATATTTT.

The chain recombines TRBV5-6 with TRBJ2-3, with D unclear. Germline values: CDR1 SGHDT, CDR2 YYEEEE. V was pared by 6 bases and J by 4 bases, with 12 bases between. The CDR3 is 13 residues long. CDR3 protein: CASTSPPADTQYF. CDR3 nucleotide sequence: TGTGCCAGCACCTCCCCCCCGGCAGATACGCAGTATTTT.

In this sample, this clone turned up a few times. The chain is built from TRBV18 and TRBJ2-7, with D uncertain. The V end was cut by 3 bases, the J end by 0 bases, with 9 bases between. This CDR3 comprises 14 residues. Germline CDR1 KGHSH, CDR2 LQKENI. DNA of the CDR3: TGTGCCAGCTCACCGCTCCCAGGCTCCTACGAGCAGTACTTC. As protein: CASSPLPGSYEQYF.

This chain connects TRBV2 to TRBJ1-6, with unresolved D. The CDR3 is 14 residues long. V lost 4 bases and J lost 7, with 11 bases in between. The germline CDR1 and CDR2 sequences are SNHLY and FYNNEI. This chain's CDR3 is CASSVWPGNSPLHF. The DNA for the CDR3 is TGTGCCAGCAGTGTTTGGCCGGGAAATTCACCCCTCCACTTT.

This sequence joins TRBV2 and TRBJ1-5, with 8 bases that match TRBD1. The CDR3 has 14 residues. Germline-derived CDR1 and CDR2 are SNHLY and FYNNEI. The V gene end was trimmed by 5 bases and the J gene end by 5 bases; junction bases not matched to a gene: 5. CDR3 loop: CASSRTGSYQPQHF. For the CDR3, the DNA is TGTGCCAGCAGTAGGACAGGGTCCTATCAGCCCCAGCATTTT.

The chain joins TRBV19 to TRBJ2-1, with TRBD2 as a possible D gene (5 bases). Per germline, CDR1 LNHDA and CDR2 SQIVND (reference sequence). V lost 4 bases, J lost 9 bases, and 19 bases lay in between. This CDR3 comprises 15 residues. The DNA for the CDR3 is TGTGCCAGTAGTACCCACGGAGAATCACGGGGTGAGCAGTTCTTC. It encodes CASSTHGESRGEQFF.

This clone turned up a few times. The rearrangement uses TRBV7-6 and TRBJ2-7; TRBD1 agrees at 8 bases. V was clipped by 5 bases and J by 0 bases; unmatched bases: 9. This CDR3 has 16 amino acids. Germline V CDR1 and CDR2: SGHVS, FNYEAQ. CDR3 loop: CASSLGQGSFSYEQYF. CDR3 nucleotides: TGTGCCAGCAGCCTCGGACAGGGATCCTTCTCCTACGAGCAGTACTTC.

This clone was recorded only once. The genes are TRBV6-1 and TRBJ1-4, with TRBD1 matching over 9 bases. CDR3 length: 15 residues. V was pared by 6 bases and J by 7 bases, with 9 bases of the junction left unmatched. The germline CDR1 and CDR2 sequences are MNHNS and SASEGT. The CDR3 spells CASRQDGQGPEKLFF. In DNA, the CDR3 is TGTGCCAGCAGACAAGACGGACAGGGGCCTGAAAAACTGTTTTTT.

The genes are TRBV4-3 and TRBJ1-2, with a weak D call TRBD1 (6 bases). The germline CDR1 and CDR2 sequences are LGHNA and YSLEER. The V end lost 3 bases, the J end lost 2 bases, and 13 bases lay between the germline ends. This CDR3 is built from 15 residues. This chain's CDR3 is CASSQAQGSNYGYTF. The CDR3 coding sequence is TGCGCCAGCAGCCAGGCACAGGGTTCGAACTATGGCTACACCTTC.

V gene TRBV6-5 combines with J gene TRBJ2-2; D is unclear. Trimming stripped 0 bases from V and 5 bases from J, with 10 bases between. Germline lookup yields CDR1 MNHEY and CDR2 SVGAGI. CDR3 length equals 15 residues. The CDR3 sequence: CASSYSEIGTGELFF. DNA of the CDR3: TGTGCCAGCAGTTACTCGGAAATCGGGACCGGGGAGCTGTTTTTT.

A few counts support this clone. This chain uses TRBV5-1 with TRBJ1-5; tentative D call: TRBD1 (5 bases). The CDR3 runs to 19 residues. The germline V gene has CDR1 SGHRS and CDR2 YFSETQ. V was shortened by 7 bases and J by 1 base, with 27 bases between the two germline ends. CDR3 nucleotides: TGCGCCAGCCGTAGGGGAGGACCACCCCTATTGACAAGCAATCAGCCCCAGCATTTT. It translates to CASRRGGPPLLTSNQPQHF.

V gene TRBV5-1 combines with J gene TRBJ2-4; TRBD1 aligns across 7 bases. V shed 8 bases, J shed 6 bases, and the junction held 8 bases outside the gene matches. The CDR3 has 13 residues. Germline V gene lookup returns CDR1 SGHRS and CDR2 YFSETQ. The CDR3 DNA is TGCGCCAGTTCTACAGGGGAAGGAAACATTCAGTACTTC. It yields the protein CASSTGEGNIQYF. Using reference TRBV5-1 and TRBJ2-4 for the parts outside the CDR3, the full variable domain is KAGVTQTPRYLIKTRGQQVTLSCSPISGHRSVSWYQQTPGQGLQFLFEYFSETQRNKGNFPGRFSGRQFSNSRSEMNVSTLELGDSALYLCASSTGEGNIQYFGAGTRLSVL.

This rearrangement joins TRBV5-1 to TRBJ2-7, with 9 bases fitting TRBD1. J gave up 5 bases and V 0 bases, and 9 bases lay outside the gene matches. The germline gives CDR1 SGHRS, CDR2 YFSETQ. The CDR3 runs to 16 residues. The CDR3 sequence: CASSLGTRTGDNEQYF. The CDR3, as DNA: TGCGCCAGCAGCTTGGGGACGAGGACAGGGGACAACGAGCAGTACTTC. The full variable domain, in which reference TRBV5-1 and TRBJ2-7 provide the parts outside the CDR3, is KAGVTQTPRYLIKTRGQQVTLSCSPISGHRSVSWYQQTPGQGLQFLFEYFSETQRNKGNFPGRFSGRQFSNSRSEMNVSTLELGDSALYLCASSLGTRTGDNEQYFGPGTRLTVT.

This sequence joins TRBV2 and TRBJ2-2, with D possibly being TRBD1 (6 bases). V gave up 6 bases and J gave up 3 bases, with 11 bases separating them. Germline V lookup: CDR1 SNHLY, CDR2 FYNNEI. This CDR3 has 14 residues. DNA for the CDR3: TGTGCCAGCAGCAGGGGTCACGACACCGGGGAGCTGTTTTTT. Translation gives CASSRGHDTGELFF.

This clone was recorded a few times. The V and J genes are TRBV11-3 and TRBJ1-2; 10 bases align to TRBD1. Germline V gene data show CDR1 as SGHNT and CDR2 as YENEEA. Germline trimming cut 4 bases from V and 4 bases from J; bases unmatched to any gene: 12. CDR3 size: 17 residues. The CDR3 DNA reads as TGTGCCAGCAGCTCCCTAGACCGGGACAGGGGCTTCTATGGCTACACCTTC. Encoded protein: CASSSLDRDRGFYGYTF.

This clone was detected once. This sequence joins TRBV5-4 and TRBJ1-4, with 8 bases that match TRBD1. The CDR3 spans 16 residues. J gave up 3 bases and V 0 bases, and 4 bases lay outside the gene matches. Germline CDR1 reads SGHNT; CDR2 reads YYREEE (reference sequence). Written as DNA, the CDR3 is TGTGCCAGCAGCTTGGGACAGGGGTCCTCTAATGAAAAACTGTTTTTT. Protein sequence: CASSLGQGSSNEKLFF.

The chain couples TRBV30 to TRBJ2-2; TRBD2 might be the D (6 bases). The CDR3 sequence is 17 residues long. Germline CDR1 GTSNPN, CDR2 SVGIG (reference sequence). The V end lost 2 bases, the J end lost 0 bases, and 16 bases lay between the germline ends. The CDR3 DNA reads as TGTGCCTGGAGTTTGGCCCCCCCGGGAGCGAACACCGGGGAGCTGTTTTTT. Protein sequence: CAWSLAPPGANTGELFF.

The chain employs TRBV30 and TRBJ1-1; 11 bases match TRBD1. CDR3 length: 12 residues. V shed 1 base and J 12 bases; nucleotides not matched to a gene: 4. Germline values: CDR1 GTSNPN, CDR2 SVGIG (reference sequence). CDR3 in DNA: TGTGCCTGGAGTGGGACAGGGGGCTGGACTTTCTTT. The encoded protein is CAWSGTGGWTFF.

The chain uses TRBV9 and TRBJ2-7; the match to TRBD2 covers 10 bases. CDR1 is SGDLS and CDR2 is YYNGEE in the germline V gene. The CDR3 extends over 16 amino acids. V dropped 3 bases and J dropped 1; count of bases not matched to a gene: 7. The CDR3 DNA is TGTGCCAGCAGCGAGGGAGTAGCGGGGGGTTCCTACGAGCAGTACTTC. Protein: CASSEGVAGGSYEQYF.